The rows below give T cell receptor beta chains drawn from one sample of a study of blood T cell repertoires in COVID-19. This table comes from immunoSEQ multiplex PCR, and its TCRdb copy is limited to in-frame clones, with some not included. The sample lists some 150,000 clones; more than 80% were seen once. The sample was peripheral blood. These TCRs come from a man between 70 and 80 years old with acute or convalescent COVID-19. Each CDR3 is given with its conserved first and last residue. A D gene is named only where the DNA matches it firmly. The listing skips clone size in some rows; elsewhere it reads once, few, many or a size class.

v_call	j_call	clone_size	d_call	cdr3_aa	cdr3_nt
TRBV5-5	TRBJ2-7	few	TRBD2	CASSLVLAGAAGYEQYF	TGTGCCAGCAGCTTGGTCCTAGCGGGGGCGGCTGGATACGAGCAGTACTTC
TRBV19	TRBJ1-5	.	.	CASNDWVPNQPQHF	TGTGCCAGTAACGACTGGGTCCCCAATCAGCCCCAGCATTTT
TRBV4-1	TRBJ2-2	few	.	CASSQPPAVFGGHTGELFF	TGCGCCAGCAGCCAACCCCCCGCGGTTTTTGGGGGCCACACCGGGGAGCTGTTTTTT
TRBV27	TRBJ1-2	once	.	CASSLDRRYGYTF	TGTGCCAGCAGTTTGGACAGACGCTATGGCTACACCTTC
TRBV7-9	TRBJ2-1	.	TRBD2	CASSSRLAGGPRKFF	TGTGCCAGCAGCTCCCGACTAGCGGGGGGGCCGAGGAAATTCTTC
TRBV9	TRBJ2-1	.	.	CASSVTLGSSHEQFF	TGTGCCAGCAGCGTAACGCTCGGGTCAAGCCATGAGCAGTTCTTC
TRBV6-1	TRBJ1-2	.	.	CASSEVRGTYGYTF	TGTGCCAGCAGTGAAGTAAGAGGAACCTATGGCTACACCTTC
TRBV7-9	TRBJ2-7	.	TRBD1	CASSLNPTGTGGDEQYF	TGTGCCAGCAGCTTAAATCCAACCGGGACAGGGGGCGACGAGCAGTACTTC
TRBV5-1	TRBJ2-5	.	.	CASSLGQAKETQYF	TGCGCCAGCAGCTTGGGTCAGGCTAAAGAGACCCAGTACTTC
TRBV2	TRBJ1-5	.	TRBD1	CASRGQGDNQPQHF	TGTGCCAGCAGGGGACAGGGGGATAATCAGCCCCAGCATTTT
TRBV10-3	TRBJ1-1	.	TRBD1	CAISATSGTANTEAFF	TGTGCCATCTCAGCAACCTCCGGGACAGCCAACACTGAAGCTTTCTTT
TRBV25-1	TRBJ1-6	.	.	CASRPAFGDSPLHF	TGTGCCAGCAGACCGGCCTTCGGGGATTCACCCCTCCACTTT
TRBV11-2	TRBJ2-7	few	.	CASSRQNGEQYF	TGTGCCAGCAGCAGACAGAATGGCGAGCAGTACTTC
TRBV9	TRBJ1-1	.	.	CASSVAGGENTEAFF	TGTGCCAGCAGCGTAGCGGGGGGGGAGAACACTGAAGCTTTCTTT
TRBV4-1	TRBJ1-2	once	.	CASSHGGSNIRIVGYTF	TGCGCCAGCAGCCACGGAGGGAGCAATATTAGGATCGTTGGCTACACCTTC
TRBV7-8	TRBJ1-5	.	.	CASSLAEDQPQHF	TGTGCCAGCAGCTTAGCAGAGGATCAGCCCCAGCATTTT
TRBV25-1	TRBJ2-2	few	.	CASRPPGIAGELFF	TGTGCCAGCAGACCCCCAGGGATCGCCGGGGAGCTGTTTTTT
TRBV4-2	TRBJ2-2	once	.	CASSQDVRHQNTGELFF	TGTGCCAGCAGCCAAGATGTGAGGCACCAGAACACCGGGGAGCTGTTTTTT
TRBV7-2	TRBJ1-5	few	TRBD1	CASSVPGQGHQPQHF	TGTGCCAGCAGCGTGCCGGGACAGGGCCATCAGCCCCAGCATTTT
TRBV19	TRBJ1-4	.	TRBD1	CASSIGGTGGNEKLFF	TGTGCCAGTAGTATAGGCGGGACAGGGGGAAATGAAAAACTGTTTTTT
TRBV11-2	TRBJ2-2	.	TRBD2	CASSHRGANTGELFF	TGTGCCAGCAGCCACCGGGGGGCGAACACCGGGGAGCTGTTTTTT
TRBV20-1	TRBJ2-5	.	TRBD2	CSASLWGRGPEETQYF	TGCAGTGCTAGTTTATGGGGGAGGGGACCAGAGGAGACCCAGTACTTC
TRBV5-4	TRBJ2-6	.	.	CASSLVGAGANVLTF	TGTGCCAGCAGCTTGGTAGGGGCTGGGGCCAACGTCCTGACTTTC
TRBV13	TRBJ2-3	.	TRBD1	CASSLNRGRQNTDTQYF	TGTGCCAGCAGTCTTAACAGGGGCCGCCAGAACACAGATACGCAGTATTTT
TRBV6-5	TRBJ2-7	.	.	CASRREFGEQYF	TGTGCCAGCAGAAGAGAATTTGGCGAGCAGTACTTC
TRBV7-3	TRBJ2-5	.	.	CASSTTGSGETQYF	TGTGCCAGCAGCACTACAGGGTCTGGGGAGACCCAGTACTTC
TRBV2	TRBJ2-5	.	TRBD1	CASSFETGSGETQYF	TGTGCCAGCAGCTTTGAGACAGGGTCGGGGGAGACCCAGTACTTC
TRBV27	TRBJ1-2	.	.	CASSHQQGSYTF	TGTGCCAGCAGTCATCAACAGGGAAGCTACACCTTC
TRBV28	TRBJ2-4	.	.	CASSFLAASSKNIQYF	TGTGCCAGCAGTTTTCTGGCCGCCTCTTCCAAAAACATTCAGTACTTC
TRBV28	TRBJ1-6	once	.	CASNLGAPYNSPLHF	TGTGCCAGCAACCTAGGGGCTCCGTATAATTCACCCCTCCACTTT
TRBV9	TRBJ2-7	.	.	CASSRLQGVNEQYF	TGTGCCAGCAGTCGACTACAGGGTGTCAACGAGCAGTACTTC
TRBV28	TRBJ1-1	.	TRBD1	CASSLGTGIRTEAFF	TGTGCCAGCAGTTTAGGGACAGGGATAAGAACTGAAGCTTTCTTT
TRBV2	TRBJ2-1	.	TRBD1	CASRKVTGGHNEQFF	TGTGCCAGCAGGAAGGTCACAGGGGGACACAATGAGCAGTTCTTC
TRBV28	TRBJ1-2	.	TRBD1	CASSFPQGQGVYGYTF	TGTGCCAGCAGTTTCCCCCAAGGACAGGGAGTCTATGGCTACACCTTC
TRBV10-1	TRBJ2-7	.	.	CASRGTPNSSYEQYF	TGCGCCAGCAGAGGGACTCCAAACAGCTCCTACGAGCAGTACTTC
TRBV9	TRBJ1-1	.	.	CASSRGGGEAEAFF	TGTGCCAGCAGCAGAGGGGGGGGTGAGGCTGAAGCTTTCTTT
TRBV28	TRBJ1-1	.	.	CASRGGVNTEAFF	TGTGCCAGCAGGGGCGGGGTGAACACTGAAGCTTTCTTT
TRBV28	TRBJ2-7	.	TRBD2	CASSPSGTYEQYF	TGTGCCAGCAGTCCTAGCGGGACCTACGAGCAGTACTTC
TRBV5-4	TRBJ2-3	.	TRBD2	CASSLFREGDTQYF	TGTGCCAGCAGCTTGTTCAGGGAGGGGGATACGCAGTATTTT
TRBV10-3	TRBJ2-7	few	.	CAISESGMTGSYEQYF	TGTGCCATCAGTGAGTCGGGGATGACGGGATCCTACGAGCAGTACTTC
TRBV6-5	TRBJ2-7	once	TRBD2	CASSYGLAGYEQYF	TGTGCCAGCAGTTACGGACTAGCGGGTTACGAGCAGTACTTC
TRBV27	TRBJ2-1	.	.	CASSWILGNEQFF	TGTGCCAGCAGTTGGATACTAGGGAATGAGCAGTTCTTC
TRBV19	TRBJ2-1	.	.	CASSRAGNEQFF	TGTGCCAGTAGTCGGGCAGGGAATGAGCAGTTCTTC
TRBV11-2	TRBJ2-5	.	TRBD2	CASSWRPGGQETQYF	TGTGCCAGCAGCTGGCGACCGGGGGGCCAAGAGACCCAGTACTTC
TRBV7-7	TRBJ2-7	.	TRBD1	CASSQGQGSYEQYF	TGTGCTAGCAGCCAAGGACAGGGCTCCTACGAGCAGTACTTC
TRBV5-4	TRBJ1-2	once	TRBD1	CASSPGDRELYGYTF	TGTGCCAGCAGCCCAGGGGACAGGGAGCTCTATGGCTACACCTTC
TRBV7-2	TRBJ2-5	.	TRBD2	CASSLAGGTSGGSTKTQYF	TGTGCCAGCAGCTTAGCGGGCGGGACTAGCGGGGGGTCGACTAAGACCCAGTACTTC
TRBV28	TRBJ2-5	.	.	CASSFQVYQETQYF	TGTGCCAGCAGTTTCCAGGTGTACCAAGAGACCCAGTACTTC
TRBV29-1	TRBJ2-3	.	.	CSVIPGSDTQYF	TGCAGCGTTATCCCAGGGTCAGATACGCAGTATTTT
TRBV19	TRBJ1-2	.	.	CASSITGNAGGYTF	TGTGCCAGTAGTATTACTGGGAACGCGGGCGGCTACACCTTC
TRBV7-8	TRBJ2-7	once	.	CASSSPYEQYF	TGTGCCAGCAGCTCCCCTTACGAGCAGTACTTC
TRBV6-5	TRBJ1-5	.	TRBD1	CASSYGQGVYQPQHF	TGTGCCAGCAGTTACGGACAGGGGGTATACCAGCCCCAGCATTTT
TRBV7-8	TRBJ1-1	.	.	CASSFQFTEAFF	TGTGCCAGCAGCTTCCAGTTCACTGAAGCTTTCTTT